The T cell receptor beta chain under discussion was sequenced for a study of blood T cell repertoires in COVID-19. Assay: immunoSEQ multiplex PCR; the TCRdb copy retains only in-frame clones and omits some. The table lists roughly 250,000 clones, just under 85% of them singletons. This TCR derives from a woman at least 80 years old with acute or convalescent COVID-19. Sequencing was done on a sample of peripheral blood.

CDR3: CASSQRIQGGGYTF. CDR3 nucleotides: TGTGCCAGCAGCCAACGAATACAGGGGGGTGGCTACACCTTC. The chain carries TRBV3-1 (or the pseudogene TRBV3-2) and TRBJ1-2; 8 nucleotides agree with TRBD1. V shed 2 bases, J shed 7 bases, and the junction held 6 bases outside the gene matches. The length of the CDR3 is 14 residues. Germline V lookup: CDR1 LGHDT, CDR2 YNNKEL (reference sequence).